This T cell receptor (beta chain) came from a study of blood T cells in healthy people across ages. Study-level points and caveats: Correlation between TCR beta diversity and naive T cell percentage was strong.

Primers used in a second PCR of roughly 7 to 11 cycles were a sample-barcoded 5' primer and a J-beta primer mix. TCRdb re-called the 5' RACE reads through MiXCR, storing one row per CDR3 protein. The sample carries about 650,000 distinct CDR3 sequences, 32% recorded once. This CDR3 region has 13 residues. V was cut by 5 bases and J by 6 bases, with 13 bases left in between. Germline CDR1 reads SEHNR; CDR2 reads FQNEAQ (reference sequence). Comments on this clonotype: Its target is not known.

The TCR was taken from an elderly woman in good health. The chain has TRBV7-9 and TRBJ1-1; D possibly corresponds to TRBD1 (5 bases). Sequenced sample: blood. The chain's CDR3 is CASSGGGSAEAFF. In DNA, the CDR3 is TGTGCCAGCAGCGGGGGGGGGAGCGCTGAAGCTTTCTTT. The whole variable domain, filled in from reference TRBV7-9 and TRBJ1-1, reads DTGVSQNPRHKITKRGQNVTFRCDPISEHNRLYWYRQTLGQGPEFLTYFQNEAQLEKSRLLSDRFSAERPKGSFSTLEIQRTEQGDSAMYLCASSGGGSAEAFFGQGTRLTVV.